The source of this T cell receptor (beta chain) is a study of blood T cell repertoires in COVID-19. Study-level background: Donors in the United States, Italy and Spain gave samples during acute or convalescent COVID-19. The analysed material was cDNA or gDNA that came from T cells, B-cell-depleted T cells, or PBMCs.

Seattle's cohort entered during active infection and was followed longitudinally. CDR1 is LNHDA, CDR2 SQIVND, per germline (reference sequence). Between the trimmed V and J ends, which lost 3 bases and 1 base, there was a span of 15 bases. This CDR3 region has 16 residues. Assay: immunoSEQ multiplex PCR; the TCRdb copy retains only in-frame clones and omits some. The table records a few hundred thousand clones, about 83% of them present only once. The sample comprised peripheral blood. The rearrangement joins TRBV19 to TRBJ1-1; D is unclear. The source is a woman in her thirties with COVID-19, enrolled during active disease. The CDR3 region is CASSMLRQGWNTEAFF. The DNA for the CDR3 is TGTGCCAGTAGTATGCTCCGACAAGGATGGAACACTGAAGCTTTCTTT. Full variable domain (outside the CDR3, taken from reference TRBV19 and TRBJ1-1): DGGITQSPKYLFRKEGQNVTLSCEQNLNHDAMYWYRQDPGQGLRLIYYSQIVNDFQKGDIAEGYSVSREKKESFPLTVTSAQKNPTAFYLCASSMLRQGWNTEAFFGQGTRLTVV.